This T cell receptor (beta chain) was obtained from a study of T-cell reconstitution after alpha-beta-depleted transplantation in children. CDR1 SNHLY and CDR2 FYNNEI come from the germline V gene. Trimming shortened V by 6 bases and J by 4 bases, and 10 bases separated the two germline ends. The CDR3 spans 13 residues. A TCRbeta library incorporating unique molecular identifiers was prepared. TCRdb redid the calling of the PCR reads with MiXCR, one entry per CDR3 protein. Of about 200,000 distinct CDR3 sequences listed, roughly 6.6% are singletons. The chain links TRBV2 to TRBJ1-5; D not certain. This clonotype originated in a boy aged 2-9 years with acute lymphoblastic leukemia, due to receive a stem cell transplant. The material sequenced was PBMCs, taken before TCRalphabeta/CD19-depleted stem cell transplant. The CDR3 DNA follows: TGTGCCAGCAGGCCAGACCCTAATCAGCCCCAGCATTTT. It is translated as CASRPDPNQPQHF. Full variable domain (rest looked up from reference TRBV2 and TRBJ1-5): EPEVTQTPSHQVTQMGQEVILRCVPISNHLYFYWYRQILGQKVEFLVSFYNNEISEKSEIFDDQFSVERPDGSNFTLKIRSTKLEDSAMYFCASRPDPNQPQHFGDGTRLSIL.